The following is a T cell receptor beta chain sequence with its context. Its antigen is currently unknown. PCR amplification relied on 60 Vbeta primers (plus 13 Jbeta primers). The method was immunoSEQ multiplex PCR; TCRdb's version includes in-frame clones alone and lacks a portion of them. The sample yields about 130,000 clones, roughly 82% seen once. This record belongs to a study of cytomegalovirus exposure and HLA in healthy donors. Study findings and constraints: By HLA locus, TCR association rates varied in a later analysis, with DRB1 showing the most and HLA-C the fewest.

Trimming cost V 3 bases and J 10 bases, with 18 bases left between them. The V gene's germline CDR1 is MGHRA and CDR2 YSYEKL. CDR3 length: 14 residues. Material: PBMCs. This chain connects TRBV4-1 to TRBJ1-1; D may be TRBD1 (6 bases). The clonotype originates from a male donor in good health and CMV-seropositive. CDR3 sequence (DNA): TGCGCCAGCAGCCACCCGGGGGGGCCCCGGGGAGCTTTCTTT. Its translation: CASSHPGGPRGAFF.